These 25 T cell receptor beta chains were all obtained from the same sample, sequenced in a study of long-term antiretroviral therapy in people with HIV. Researchers ran immunoSEQ v3.0 at survey level. Using immunoSEQ multiplex PCR, the repertoire was profiled, and TCRdb retains in-frame clones only, with some absent. The table has about 34,000 clones, about 85% seen once. The material was unsorted PBMCs, obtained roughly 2.8 years before starting antiretroviral therapy. These receptor sequences come from a woman in her 30s with HIV.

V is TRBV6-5 and J is TRBJ2-7, with 7 positions matching TRBD1. The germline V gene encodes CDR1 MNHEY and CDR2 SVGAGI. V lost 6 bases and J lost 7; bases outside the gene matches: 3. There are 11 residues in the CDR3. The CDR3 coding sequence is TGTGCCAGCAGCTCCAGGGGGGAGCAGTACTTC. It specifies CASSSRGEQYF.

The V gene is TRBV18, the J gene TRBJ1-1; 7 nucleotides align to TRBD1. The CDR3 extends over 12 amino acids. The germline V gene encodes CDR1 KGHSH and CDR2 LQKENI. Germline trimming cut 6 bases from V and 4 bases from J; bases unmatched to any gene: 2. CDR3 bases: TGTGCCAGCTCCGGGACAGCCACTGAAGCTTTCTTT. Residues: CASSGTATEAFF.

The J gene is TRBJ2-1, the V gene TRBV2; D is perhaps TRBD1 (6 bases). The V end was cut by 7 bases, the J end by 4 bases, with 11 bases between. The CDR3 extends over 13 amino acids. Germline assignment: CDR1 SNHLY and CDR2 FYNNEI. CDR3 loop: CASTIDRYNEQFF. The CDR3 DNA sequence: TGTGCCAGCACTATCGACAGGTACAATGAGCAGTTCTTC.

The chain uses TRBV9 and TRBJ1-3, with TRBD1 identical over 10 bases. V shed 4 bases, J shed 1 base, and the junction held 8 bases outside the gene matches. The CDR3 covers 17 residues. CDR1 and CDR2 from the germline V gene are SGDLS and YYNGEE. The CDR3 spells CASSLNPGQGSGNTIYF. CDR3 coding DNA: TGTGCCAGCAGCCTTAACCCGGGACAGGGGTCTGGAAACACCATATATTTT.

J is TRBJ1-2 and V is TRBV7-9; D unclear. The CDR3 is made up of 14 amino acids. Trimming left V 11 bases short and J 6 bases short, with 22 bases between. The V gene's germline CDR1 is SEHNR and CDR2 FQNEAQ (reference sequence). CDR3 in amino acids: CAGSSSGEADGYTF. CDR3 sequence (DNA): TGTGCCGGGTCATCCTCGGGTGAGGCTGATGGCTACACCTTC.

The table lists this clone with a count of one. This chain links TRBV7-8 with TRBJ2-5; 10 bases map to TRBD2. The CDR3 is made up of 14 amino acids. Losses at the gene ends were 5 bases for V and 3 bases for J; bases not matched to a gene: 3. The germline V gene encodes CDR1 SGHVS and CDR2 FQNEAQ. CDR3 bases: TGTGCCAGCAGCCCCGGACTAGCGGAAGAGACCCAGTACTTC. It specifies CASSPGLAEETQYF.

The CDR3 region has the DNA TGTGCCAGCAGCCTACAATGGGGAGGGAACACTGAAGCTTTCTTT. Translation gives CASSLQWGGNTEAFF. The chain combines TRBV7-2 with TRBJ1-1; no clear D gene. Germline V gene data show CDR1 as SGHTA and CDR2 as FQGNSA. V gave up 5 bases and J gave up 1 base, with 14 bases separating them. This CDR3 has 15 amino acids.

The chain links TRBV27 to TRBJ2-7, with D perhaps TRBD1 (6 bases). This CDR3 contains 15 residues. Germline V CDR1 and CDR2: MNHEY, SMNVEV (reference sequence). V was trimmed by 5 bases and J by 0 bases, leaving 14 bases between them. CDR3 in DNA: TGTGCCAGCAGTCGGACAGCCCAAAGCTCCTACGAGCAGTACTTC. Translating gives CASSRTAQSSYEQYF.

CDR3 sequence: CASSEHGGYYGYTF. The CDR3 DNA sequence: TGTGCCAGCAGTGAACATGGGGGCTACTATGGCTACACCTTC. The V and J genes are TRBV6-1 and TRBJ1-2, with D perhaps matching TRBD1 (6 bases). The CDR3 has 14 amino acids. V was trimmed by 2 bases and J by 3 bases, leaving 10 bases between them. CDR1 and CDR2 from the germline V gene are MNHNS and SASEGT.

This clone was picked up one time. J is TRBJ1-1 and V is TRBV9; maybe TRBD1 (5 bases). V lost 0 bases to trimming and J lost 1 base, with 13 bases between them. CDR3 size: 16 residues. Germline-derived CDR1 and CDR2 are SGDLS and YYNGEE. CDR3 sequence: CASSVGDPLENTEAFF. In DNA, the CDR3 is TGTGCCAGCAGCGTAGGGGACCCCCTGGAGAACACTGAAGCTTTCTTT.

V usage is TRBV9 and J usage is TRBJ1-2, with D hard to call. The V end lost 0 bases, the J end lost 0 bases, and 9 bases lay between the germline ends. This CDR3 comprises 15 residues. Germline CDR1 SGDLS, CDR2 YYNGEE. The chain's CDR3 is CASSVGERTNYGYTF. CDR3 DNA sequence: TGTGCCAGCAGCGTAGGAGAGAGAACTAACTATGGCTACACCTTC.

The chain carries TRBV27 and TRBJ1-1; D is unresolved. CDR1 MNHEY and CDR2 SMNVEV come from the germline V gene (reference sequence). Trimming shortened V by 4 bases and J by 1 base, and 13 bases separated the two germline ends. The CDR3 sequence is 15 residues long. The CDR3 sequence is CASSSRRGGNTEAFF. The CDR3 nucleotides are TGTGCCAGCAGTTCCCGACGGGGAGGGAACACTGAAGCTTTCTTT.

The chain recombines TRBV5-8 with TRBJ1-2; 8 nucleotides agree with TRBD1. The CDR3 consists of 16 residues. CDR1 and CDR2 from the germline V gene are SGHTS and YDEGEE. V gave up 0 bases and J gave up 1 base; unmatched junction bases: 5. CDR3 DNA: TGTGCCAGCAGCTTGGGACAGGGGCAGGGTAACTATGGCTACACCTTC. Protein product: CASSLGQGQGNYGYTF.

This clone was observed a single time. The chain carries TRBV7-2 and TRBJ2-1, with D maybe TRBD1 (5 bases). This CDR3 is 15 amino acids long. Germline V lookup: CDR1 SGHTA, CDR2 FQGNSA. V lost 5 bases and J 3 bases, leaving 14 bases between the germline ends. In nucleotides, the CDR3 is TGTGCCAGCAGCCATATGCAGGGTCTCTACAATGAGCAGTTCTTC. This sequence encodes CASSHMQGLYNEQFF.

The genes are TRBV6-6 and TRBJ1-3; D possibly corresponds to TRBD1 (5 bases). The CDR3 sequence is 16 residues long. V gave up 5 bases and J gave up 0 bases, with 14 bases separating them. Germline V gives CDR1 MNHNY, CDR2 SVGAGI (reference sequence). The CDR3 is CASSLGPKYSGNTIYF. The DNA for the CDR3 is TGTGCCAGCAGTCTGGGACCTAAATACTCTGGAAACACCATATATTTT.

V usage is TRBV5-6 and J usage is TRBJ2-7; possibly TRBD1 for D (6 bases). The germline V gene encodes CDR1 SGHDT and CDR2 YYEEEE. The ends were cut back, 1 base at V and 0 bases at J, with 11 bases in the middle. CDR3 size: 15 residues. The CDR3 DNA follows: TGTGCCAGCAGCTTGTACAGGGCAAGCTCCTACGAGCAGTACTTC. It codes for CASSLYRASSYEQYF.

The chain carries TRBV15 and TRBJ1-5, with a weak D call TRBD1 (5 bases). V dropped 4 bases and J dropped 4 bases, with 14 bases sitting between them. In germline, CDR1 is LNHNV, CDR2 YYDKDF (reference sequence). The CDR3 totals 15 residues. CDR3 loop: CATSNGPGNNQPQHF. The DNA of the CDR3 is TGTGCCACCAGCAATGGGCCAGGGAATAATCAGCCCCAGCATTTT.

V usage is TRBV18 and J usage is TRBJ1-3; D ambiguous. V shed 2 bases and J shed 1 base, with 6 bases lying between them. This CDR3 has 14 residues. Germline V gene lookup returns CDR1 KGHSH and CDR2 LQKENI. This chain's CDR3 is CASSPGTSGNTIYF. The DNA for the CDR3 is TGTGCCAGCTCACCAGGCACTTCTGGAAACACCATATATTTT.

The chain uses TRBV4-1 and TRBJ2-2; TRBD1 agrees at 8 bases. Germline V lookup: CDR1 MGHRA, CDR2 YSYEKL. The CDR3 length is 18 residues. Trimming cost V 0 bases and J 4 bases; bases outside gene matches: 10. CDR3 amino acids: CASSQETGATGRTGELFF. The CDR3 DNA follows: TGCGCCAGCAGCCAAGAGACAGGGGCTACAGGTCGCACCGGGGAGCTGTTTTTT.

V is TRBV29-1 and J is TRBJ1-1; 9 nucleotides line up with TRBD1. J gave up 8 bases and V 6 bases, and 13 bases lay outside the gene matches. This CDR3 spans 14 amino acids. The V gene's germline CDR1 is SQVTM and CDR2 ANQGSEA. The CDR3 DNA is TGCAGCGTCGAGGACCGGGACAGGGCAGGGGAAGCTTTCTTT. Protein: CSVEDRDRAGEAFF.

This sequence joins TRBV5-1 and TRBJ2-3; no clear D. Germline lookup yields CDR1 SGHRS and CDR2 YFSETQ. The CDR3 covers 12 residues. The V gene lost 0 bases and the J gene lost 2 bases, with 1 base spanning the gap. This CDR3 is CASSLATDTQYF. DNA of the CDR3: TGCGCCAGCAGCTTGGCCACAGATACGCAGTATTTT. Full variable domain (rest looked up from reference TRBV5-1 and TRBJ2-3): KAGVTQTPRYLIKTRGQQVTLSCSPISGHRSVSWYQQTPGQGLQFLFEYFSETQRNKGNFPGRFSGRQFSNSRSEMNVSTLELGDSALYLCASSLATDTQYFGPGTRLTVL.

This chain connects TRBV6-5 to TRBJ2-1, with D perhaps matching TRBD1 (6 bases). The CDR3 runs to 15 residues. Trimming cost V 7 bases and J 9 bases, with 22 bases left between them. Germline CDR1 reads MNHEY; CDR2 reads SVGAGI. CDR3 in DNA: TGTGCCAGCACCCCGGCGGCAACAGGGAGAACTGAGCAGTTCTTC. Amino acids: CASTPAATGRTEQFF.

The CDR3 sequence: CASSRREWYGSGNTIYF. The CDR3 nucleotides read TGTGCCAGTAGTAGGAGGGAATGGTATGGGTCCGGAAACACCATATATTTT. The chain carries TRBV19 and TRBJ1-3; D gene unclear. This CDR3 contains 17 residues. V was pared by 4 bases and J by 4 bases, with 20 bases between. CDR1 and CDR2 (germline): LNHDA, SQIVND (reference sequence). Full variable domain (rest looked up from reference TRBV19 and TRBJ1-3): DGGITQSPKYLFRKEGQNVTLSCEQNLNHDAMYWYRQDPGQGLRLIYYSQIVNDFQKGDIAEGYSVSREKKESFPLTVTSAQKNPTAFYLCASSRREWYGSGNTIYFGEGSWLTVV.

This chain uses TRBV7-3 with TRBJ2-3; 9 nucleotides align to TRBD1. Germline-derived CDR1 and CDR2 are SGHTA and FQGTGA. V lost 1 base to trimming and J lost 5 bases; unmatched junction nucleotides: 16. The CDR3 extends over 19 amino acids. In DNA, the CDR3 is TGTGCCAGCAGCTTAATTAACAGCCTTTGGGACAGGGTAATAGATACGCAGTATTTT. It specifies CASSLINSLWDRVIDTQYF.

CDR3 sequence: CASSTQTGTGQPQHF. CDR3 DNA sequence: TGTGCCAGCAGCACGCAGACAGGGACGGGCCAGCCCCAGCATTTT. This rearrangement joins TRBV7-2 to TRBJ1-5; 7 bases fit TRBD1. Per germline, CDR1 SGHTA and CDR2 FQGNSA. The CDR3 contains 15 residues. With V trimmed by 5 bases and J by 7 bases, 11 bases remained unmatched.